This T cell receptor beta chain was identified in a study of CD8 T cells in ankylosing spondylitis (TCRdb year 2017). Broadly, across the study: The study set out to find disease-linked TCR variants by profiling T cell receptor beta repertoires in ankylosing spondylitis patients and healthy donors. The full study cohort comprised around 25 ankylosing spondylitis patients and approximately 100 healthy donors. Peripheral blood was sampled, and synovial fluid was also collected from ankylosing spondylitis patients. General conclusions and limits of the study: A TCR beta motif of several highly homologous amino acid variants appeared characteristic of blood from ankylosing spondylitis patients. Some TCR beta motif variants had previously been reported in synovial fluid and blood of reactive arthritis patients, which suggested common disease-initiation mechanisms. According to the report, matched synovial fluid samples from ankylosing spondylitis patients were significantly enriched for the disease-linked clones. The disease-linked clones showed a CD8+ phenotype and occurred at relatively low frequencies in peripheral blood.

This clonotype was detected ten times or more. The antigen it recognizes is unknown. Base quality data are lacking; no much larger clone is found one base away. Trimming at the junction amounts to 7 bases on V and 3 bases on J, and the germline ends lie 15 bases apart. Via the germline V gene (reference sequence), CDR1 is DFQATT and CDR2 SNEGSKA. The CDR3 spans 13 residues, from the cysteine through the phenylalanine. Here the CDR3 DNA is all that survives: 39 bases in frame from base 1. Sequencing used an Illumina HiSeq 2500. Quantitative 5'-RACE with molecular barcodes was the method used to prepare the TCR beta libraries. On the study's bioinformatics: To identify disease-linked TCR variants, a new computational method was used, one built on a probabilistic model of VDJ rearrangement. The public reads were reanalyzed by TCRdb: fastp trimming at Q25, MiXCR alignment, in-frame beta chains only. CDR3 protein sequences are deduplicated, and each keeps its most common genes and DNA. These V and J calls rely on TCRdb rather than the paper's analysis. For this sample the table gives 200,000 to 300,000 distinct CDR3 sequences, of which 8% to 10% were detected only once. The ten biggest clones cover 4% to 5.5% of the sample.

The specimen was blood, either unsorted or a sorted T cell fraction (not recorded which). The V gene is TRBV20-1 and the J gene is TRBJ1-2; the D gene assignment is ambiguous. The receptor was derived from a female donor with ankylosing spondylitis or in good health (not recorded which). The sequenced DNA: TGCAGTGTCTGGGCTCCTCCCGACTATGGCTACACCTTC. This yields the protein CSVWAPPDYGYTF.